Sequencing of this T cell receptor beta chain was carried out in a study of identical twins. Template switching added a universal primer site, and cDNA bore unique molecular identifiers. Using its own MiXCR run on the 5' RACE reads, TCRdb lists one record per CDR3 protein. The sample shows about 720,000 distinct CDR3 sequences, about 20% of them seen only once. This sample also appeared in a second study, on T cells expressing NK-cell markers. Per that paper: Over 5 donors showed dominant NKG2C+ clonotypes comprising roughly 1.0-7.0% of their CD8+ T cells.

The receptor's source is a woman between 18 and 29 years old in good health. The sample comprised PBMCs.

The CDR3 spells CASSFRPPYEQYF. As DNA, the CDR3 is TGTGCCAGCAGTTTTAGGCCCCCCTACGAGCAGTACTTC. The chain uses TRBV6-5 and TRBJ2-7; D is undetermined. Trimming took off 4 bases at V and 2 bases at J, with 9 bases between the two ends. The CDR3 length is 13 residues. The germline gives CDR1 MNHEY, CDR2 SVGAGI.